This entry describes one T cell receptor (beta chain). Per the original data handling: Amplifying reference gene primers gave estimates of nucleated cell counts. Assay: immunoSEQ multiplex PCR; the TCRdb copy retains only in-frame clones and omits some. That table gives V, J and clone size, and the DNA gave D and trimming. The table has hundreds of thousands of clones, roughly 89% seen once. The participants were between about 18 and 89 years old and came from about two dozen US areas. Assignments of participants to cohorts depended upon their own reported clinical history. This sample stems from a study of blood T cell repertoires in COVID-19. Study in general: The samples span acute and convalescent COVID-19 from the United States, Italy and Spain.

This CDR3 has 16 residues. V lost 0 bases, J lost 10 bases, and 19 bases lay in between. Per the germline V gene, CDR1 is MNHNS and CDR2 is SASEGT. The J gene is TRBJ2-1, the V gene TRBV6-1, with D perhaps matching TRBD1 (5 bases). Material: PBMCs or T cells enriched from blood (not recorded which). The receptor comes from a woman in her thirties or forties who had recovered from COVID-19. The CDR3 here is CASSEAVFGQIPEQFF. CDR3 nucleotide sequence: TGTGCCAGCAGTGAAGCGGTTTTCGGACAAATCCCCGAGCAGTTCTTC.